This T cell receptor beta chain was identified during a study of PD-L1 blockade in urothelial cancer (dated by TCRdb to the late 2010s). Notes on the research overall: Therapy was started in the mid-2010s for all patients, and atezolizumab 1,200 mg was administered intravenously every 3 weeks. About nine tenths of the roughly 29 patients were identified as males with urothelial cancer of bladder origin, and a prior smoking history was reported by 18 of 29 patients. Patients had an ECOG performance status of 0 or 1 and had received between 0 and 3 prior chemotherapy regimens. Blood samples were analyzed at two time points: 3 weeks after treatment start (second dose) and 6 weeks after treatment start. A median of around 150,000 T cells and 80,000 or so unique TCRs was obtained from blood samples, and a median clonality of roughly 0.074 was observed. The study, an exploratory multi-omic analysis, examined somatic, immune and clinical correlates of response to PD-L1 blockade with atezolizumab in urothelial cancer. TCR sequencing covered pretreatment tumor samples and matched, serially collected peripheral blood taken before and after atezolizumab treatment. Progression-free survival longer than 6 months counted as durable clinical benefit, and TCR features were additionally tested against both progression-free and overall survival. In the same patients, whole exome sequencing and RNA sequencing of pretreatment tumors were performed in addition to TCR sequencing. Nine patients achieved durable clinical benefit and approximately 20 did not. Under 30 patients had pretreatment blood TCR-seq, 24 had at least one posttreatment blood collection, and 24 had tumor TCR-seq. What the authors observed across the whole study: A pretreatment peripheral blood TCR clonality below the median was linked to improved progression-free and overall survival. Patients with durable benefit showed greater expansion of tumor-associated TCR clones in peripheral blood 3 weeks after starting treatment (n = 22, p = 0.022). Because the sample size was small (n ≈ 29) and many exploratory analyses were performed, the results are intended to be hypothesis-generating.

According to the study, the label for this sample's time point signals: peripheral blood 6 weeks after treatment start. The cohort included 25 to 30 patients with locally advanced or metastatic urothelial carcinoma who were treated at Memorial Sloan Kettering on a trial protocol. Peripheral blood mononuclear cells were collected from each patient pretreatment and during treatment, giving between 1 and 8 total time points per patient. The Qiagen DNeasy Blood extraction kit was used to purify genomic DNA from total PBMCs and tumor samples. PBMCs were collected pretreatment and during treatment, and were isolated and stored as previously described. Each PCR received spiked-in synthetic TCR analog templates so that absolute template abundance could be estimated from read counts. TCRbeta CDR3 regions were amplified from genomic DNA with bias-controlled V and J gene primers using the immunoSEQ assay. Sequencing of rearranged TCRbeta segments was performed at approximately 20X coverage. The study's processing was this. Sequencing errors were corrected by clustering and CDR3s were annotated against IMGT to assign V, D and J genes. Out-of-frame and stop-codon sequences were excluded, and only productive TCRbeta rearrangements were used in downstream analyses. To compute clonality, Shannon entropy was normalized by the log of the number of unique productive sequences and then subtracted from one. Fisher's exact test with Benjamini-Hochberg correction, using a cutoff of adjusted p below 0.01, was how clones that differed between time points or between blood and tumor were identified. As stored in TCRdb, this immuneACCESS dataset retains in-frame rearrangements with V and J assigned. A fraction of the clones does not appear; measured against another copy, unresolved V genes explain less than half of the discrepancy, and the remainder lacks a known reason. The D gene and trimming were derived from the DNA, and the V and J assignments and clone size from that table. This sample holds about 120,000 clones; 75% to 90% were observed only once. Jointly, the top ten make up roughly 1.7% of the sample.

The CDR3 holds 14 amino acids from the cysteine to the phenylalanine. The only DNA kept is the CDR3, 42 bases in frame from the first base. Per the germline V gene (reference sequence), MNHNY is the CDR1 and SVGAGI is the CDR2. Deletion took 2 bases off V and 1 base off J, with a span of 6 bases between the germline ends. With respect to this clone: The antigen it recognizes is unknown. The input lacks base qualities; no much larger clone sits a single base away.

The source is a man aged 55 to 69 with urothelial cancer. This material consisted of PBMCs, taken around atezolizumab (anti-PD-L1) treatment. The sequence joins TRBV6-6 to TRBJ1-5; no D gene call is confident. CDR3 reads: CASSYRGSNQPQHF. The bases read TGTGCCAGCAGTTACCGCGGGAGCAATCAGCCCCAGCATTTT.